A selection of T cell receptor beta chains follows, all from one sample in a study of cytotoxic CD8 clonotypes in ibrutinib-treated CLL. Profiling relied on immunoSEQ multiplex PCR, and the TCRdb table lists in-frame clones only, not all of them. The sample shows about 300,000 clones, about 61% of them seen only once. The sample here was PBMCs, taken after 36 months of ibrutinib treatment. The receptors derive from a human donor with chronic lymphocytic leukemia. CDR3s include the opening cysteine and the closing phenylalanine or tryptophan. The order of the fields is V gene, clone size, J gene, D gene, CDR3 DNA, CDR3 protein. A D gene is named only where the DNA matches it firmly. The size of a clone is reported for some rows only, either as once, few or many, or as a class for expanded clones.

v_gene: TRBV4-2
abundance: -
j_gene: TRBJ2-1
d_gene: TRBD2
CDR3nt: TGTGCCAGCAGCCAAGTGAGCGGGAGGGCGGACAATGAGCAGTTCTTC
CDR3aa: CASSQVSGRADNEQFF

v_gene: TRBV5-1
abundance: few
j_gene: TRBJ1-6
d_gene: TRBD1
CDR3nt: TGCGCCAGCAGCCAATGGGGGACAGCCAATTCACCCCTCCACTTT
CDR3aa: CASSQWGTANSPLHF

v_gene: TRBV13
abundance: -
j_gene: TRBJ2-2
d_gene: TRBD1
CDR3nt: TGTGCCAGCAGCGCTCGACAGGGGCTCGGCACCGGGGAGCTGTTTTTT
CDR3aa: CASSARQGLGTGELFF

v_gene: TRBV29-1
abundance: -
j_gene: TRBJ2-3
d_gene: -
CDR3nt: TGCAGCGTAAAACAGAGAGATACGCAGTATTTT
CDR3aa: CSVKQRDTQYF

v_gene: TRBV29-1
abundance: -
j_gene: TRBJ2-3
d_gene: -
CDR3nt: TGCAGCCTAAGACTAGTAACAGATACGCAGTATTTT
CDR3aa: CSLRLVTDTQYF

v_gene: TRBV9
abundance: -
j_gene: TRBJ1-2
d_gene: -
CDR3nt: TGTGCCAGCAGCGTAGCTACGGGGTCAGTGGAAGGCTACACCTTC
CDR3aa: CASSVATGSVEGYTF

v_gene: TRBV11-2
abundance: -
j_gene: TRBJ2-4
d_gene: TRBD2
CDR3nt: TGTGCCAGCAGCTCGAGCGGGGGGAGTCAAAACATTCAGTACTTC
CDR3aa: CASSSSGGSQNIQYF

v_gene: TRBV28
abundance: -
j_gene: TRBJ1-2
d_gene: -
CDR3nt: TGTGCCAGCAGTTCGGGGACGCTCTATGGCTACACCTTC
CDR3aa: CASSSGTLYGYTF

v_gene: TRBV9
abundance: -
j_gene: TRBJ2-7
d_gene: -
CDR3nt: TGTGCCAGCAGCGCCACAGGGTCAGGATTGGGGGAGCAGTACTTC
CDR3aa: CASSATGSGLGEQYF

v_gene: TRBV27
abundance: -
j_gene: TRBJ2-7
d_gene: -
CDR3nt: TGTGCCAGCAGTTTTAGGGCCTTTTCCTACGAGCAGTACTTC
CDR3aa: CASSFRAFSYEQYF

v_gene: TRBV6-6
abundance: -
j_gene: TRBJ2-3
d_gene: -
CDR3nt: TGTGCCAGCAGTTACTCCCCAGATACGCAGTATTTT
CDR3aa: CASSYSPDTQYF

v_gene: TRBV18
abundance: -
j_gene: TRBJ2-7
d_gene: -
CDR3nt: TGTGCCAGCTCACCACTTGCAGCTAGCTCCTACGAGCAGTACTTC
CDR3aa: CASSPLAASSYEQYF

v_gene: TRBV25-1
abundance: once
j_gene: TRBJ2-2
d_gene: -
CDR3nt: TGTGCCAGCAGTGACCCGCGAAGGGGCACCGGGGAGCTGTTTTTT
CDR3aa: CASSDPRRGTGELFF

v_gene: TRBV18
abundance: -
j_gene: TRBJ2-7
d_gene: TRBD2
CDR3nt: TGTGCCAGCTCACCACCGGGGACCGGGGGGTACGAGCAGTACTTC
CDR3aa: CASSPPGTGGYEQYF

v_gene: TRBV28
abundance: once
j_gene: TRBJ1-1
d_gene: -
CDR3nt: TGTGCCAGCTCCCTGTTTAGATACAGCATGAACACTGAAGCTTTCTTT
CDR3aa: CASSLFRYSMNTEAFF

v_gene: TRBV7-2
abundance: -
j_gene: TRBJ2-7
d_gene: -
CDR3nt: TGTGCCAGCAGCTTAGAGTCGCTTCGGCAGCAGTACTTC
CDR3aa: CASSLESLRQQYF

v_gene: TRBV9
abundance: -
j_gene: TRBJ1-2
d_gene: TRBD1
CDR3nt: TGTGCCAGCAGCGCTTCGTCAGGGGGCGATGGCTACACCTTC
CDR3aa: CASSASSGGDGYTF

v_gene: TRBV2
abundance: -
j_gene: TRBJ2-5
d_gene: -
CDR3nt: TGTGCCAGCAGACTAGCCTGGGCAGGAGAGACCCAGTACTTC
CDR3aa: CASRLAWAGETQYF

v_gene: TRBV6-5
abundance: -
j_gene: TRBJ2-2
d_gene: TRBD1
CDR3nt: TGTGCCAGCAGTTACTCGGAGGACAGGATTGTCGGGGAGCTGTTTTTT
CDR3aa: CASSYSEDRIVGELFF

v_gene: TRBV5-1
abundance: -
j_gene: TRBJ2-3
d_gene: -
CDR3nt: TGCGCCAGCAGCTGGTGGGCGGAGGTAGATACGCAGTATTTT
CDR3aa: CASSWWAEVDTQYF

v_gene: TRBV2
abundance: -
j_gene: TRBJ2-3
d_gene: -
CDR3nt: TGTGCCAGCAGTGAACCAAGGCTGAGGGGGGATACGCAGTATTTT
CDR3aa: CASSEPRLRGDTQYF

v_gene: TRBV5-8
abundance: -
j_gene: TRBJ1-4
d_gene: -
CDR3nt: TGTGCCAGCAGGACCCAGGGCGCAACTAATGAAAAACTGTTTTTT
CDR3aa: CASRTQGATNEKLFF

v_gene: TRBV7-2
abundance: -
j_gene: TRBJ2-3
d_gene: TRBD2
CDR3nt: TGTGCCAGCAGCTCGGGACTAGCTTCGAATACGCAGTATTTT
CDR3aa: CASSSGLASNTQYF

v_gene: TRBV9
abundance: few
j_gene: TRBJ2-7
d_gene: -
CDR3nt: TGTGCCAGCAGCCCCAACGACTACGAGCAGTACTTC
CDR3aa: CASSPNDYEQYF